This TCR beta chain was observed in a study of PD-L1 blockade in urothelial cancer. This clone turned up a few times. Described time point: peripheral blood 6 weeks after treatment start. The method was immunoSEQ multiplex PCR; TCRdb's version includes in-frame clones alone and lacks a portion of them. The sample has approximately 47,000 clones; approximately 80% are singletons. From germline, CDR1 is SGHDT and CDR2 YYEEEE. Trimming cost V 0 bases and J 7 bases; bases outside gene matches: 7. This CDR3 is built from 15 residues. The receptor was derived from a man aged 70-80 years with urothelial cancer. Here the sequenced sample was PBMCs, taken around atezolizumab (anti-PD-L1) treatment. The chain carries TRBV5-6 and TRBJ2-3; 8 bases are shared with TRBD2. CDR3 in amino acids: CASSLATGGPYTQYF. The CDR3 bases are TGTGCCAGCAGCTTGGCGACGGGAGGGCCTTATACGCAGTATTTT. Variable domain in full (rest from reference TRBV5-6 and TRBJ2-3): DAGVTQSPTHLIKTRGQQVTLRCSPKSGHDTVSWYQQALGQGPQFIFQYYEEEERQRGNFPDRFSGHQFPNYSSELNVNALLLGDSALYLCASSLATGGPYTQYFGPGTRLTVL.